This T cell receptor (beta chain) appears in the sequencing data of a study of blood T cell repertoires in COVID-19. Repertoires were generated with immunoSEQ multiplex PCR, while TCRdb's copy carries only in-frame clones and drops some. The sample consists of 75,000 to 95,000 clones, roughly 89% of them appearing once. J gave up 3 bases and V 0 bases, and 14 bases lay outside the gene matches. The length of the CDR3 is 20 residues. Germline lookup yields CDR1 SGHVS and CDR2 FNYEAQ. Sample: peripheral blood. The V and J genes are TRBV7-6 and TRBJ2-2; 9 bases are shared with TRBD2. This TCR was recovered from a man between 50 and 59 years old with active COVID-19. The CDR3 loop is CASSLAWGRKREDHTGELFF. DNA for the CDR3: TGTGCCAGCAGCTTAGCGTGGGGAAGAAAGCGGGAGGACCACACCGGGGAGCTGTTTTTT.